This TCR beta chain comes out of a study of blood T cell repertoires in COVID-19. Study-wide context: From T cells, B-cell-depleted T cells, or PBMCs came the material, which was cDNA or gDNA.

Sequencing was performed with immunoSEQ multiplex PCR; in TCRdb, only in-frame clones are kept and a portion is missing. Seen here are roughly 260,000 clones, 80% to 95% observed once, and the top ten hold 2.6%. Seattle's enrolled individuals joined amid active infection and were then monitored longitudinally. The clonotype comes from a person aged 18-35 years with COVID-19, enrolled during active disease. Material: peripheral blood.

Here the CDR3 reads CASSQTGAETQYF. In DNA form, the CDR3 reads TGCGCCAGCAGTCAGACAGGTGCGGAGACCCAGTACTTC. V usage is TRBV4-1 and J usage is TRBJ2-5; perhaps TRBD1 as D (6 bases). Germline CDR1 is MGHRA and CDR2 is YSYEKL. Trimming shortened V by 6 bases and J by 5 bases, and 13 bases separated the two germline ends. The CDR3 runs to 13 residues.